The clone carrying this T cell receptor (beta chain) was recorded at least ten times. V shed 5 bases and J shed 1 base, with 4 bases lying between them. The CDR3 sequence is 12 residues long. Germline CDR1 is ENHRY and CDR2 is SYGVKD. This sample is part of a study of tumor and adjacent non-tumor tissue in lung cancer. Across the study: The cohort had under 15 adenocarcinoma, a couple of squamous cell and 1 small cell patients.

TCRbeta libraries were built with three rounds of nested PCR, modified from ARM-PCR. TCRdb reprocessed the multiplex PCR reads via MiXCR and lists one record per CDR3 protein. The data hold 90,000 to 100,000 distinct CDR3 sequences, with 75% to 85% observed a single time. RNA was extracted from bulk tissue without any cell sorting. The normal lung tissue was taken more than 3 cm from the tumor edge. Chemotherapy-naive patients with new lung cancer underwent thoracic surgery in China, August–November 2014. The chain carries TRBV10-3 and TRBJ2-3; no reliable D call. The TCR originated in a man aged 60 to 75 with small cell lung cancer. The sample consisted of distant non-tumor lung tissue. The CDR3 here is CAISSGTDTQYF. The CDR3 bases are TGTGCCATCAGTAGCGGCACAGATACGCAGTATTTT.